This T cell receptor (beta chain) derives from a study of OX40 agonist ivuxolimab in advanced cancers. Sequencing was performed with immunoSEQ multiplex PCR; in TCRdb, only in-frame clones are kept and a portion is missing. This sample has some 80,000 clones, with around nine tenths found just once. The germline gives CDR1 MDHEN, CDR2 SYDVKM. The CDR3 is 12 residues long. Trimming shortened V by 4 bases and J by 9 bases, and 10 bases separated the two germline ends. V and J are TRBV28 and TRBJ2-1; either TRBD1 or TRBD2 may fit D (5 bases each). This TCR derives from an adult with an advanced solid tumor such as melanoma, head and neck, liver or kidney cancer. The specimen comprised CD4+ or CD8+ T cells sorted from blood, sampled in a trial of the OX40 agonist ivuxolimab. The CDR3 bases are TGTGCCAGCAGTTGGGGACCGGGTGAGCAGTTCTTC. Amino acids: CASSWGPGEQFF.